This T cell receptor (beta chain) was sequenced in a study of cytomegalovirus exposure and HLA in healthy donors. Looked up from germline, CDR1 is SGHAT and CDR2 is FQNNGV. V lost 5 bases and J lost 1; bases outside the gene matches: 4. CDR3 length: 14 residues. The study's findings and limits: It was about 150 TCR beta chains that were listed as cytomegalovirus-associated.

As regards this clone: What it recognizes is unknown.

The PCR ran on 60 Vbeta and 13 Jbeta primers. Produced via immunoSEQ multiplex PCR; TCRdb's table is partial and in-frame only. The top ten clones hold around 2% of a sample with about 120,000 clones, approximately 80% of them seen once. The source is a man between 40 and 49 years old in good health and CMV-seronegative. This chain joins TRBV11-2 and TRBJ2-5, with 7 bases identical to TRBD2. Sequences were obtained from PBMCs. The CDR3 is CASSPIAGQETQYF. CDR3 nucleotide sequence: TGTGCCAGCAGCCCCATAGCGGGCCAAGAGACCCAGTACTTC.